The following is a TCR beta chain sequence with its context. Antigen unknown. V dropped 4 bases and J dropped 4 bases, with 23 bases sitting between them. The CDR3 loop spans 17 amino acids. The germline CDR1 and CDR2 sequences are LGHNA and YSLEER. This specimen belongs to a study of human T cells and chemical hapten exposure. Study background: Small differences in pooled library volume mainly drove the variation in TCR yields per sample.

Specified time point: patch test 3, about 24 weeks after DPC sensitization. Specified treatment: therapeutic diphenylcyclopropenone sensitization with weekly scalp DPC. TCRdb processed the RACE reads anew with MiXCR; each CDR3 protein has one entry. The table records 150,000 to 200,000 distinct CDR3 sequences, approximately 26% of them present only once. Study-wide results and caveats: DPC sensitization left the count of TCRs above 1 in 1000 unchanged.

The V call is TRBV4-3, the J call TRBJ2-7; D remains unclear. The TCR comes from a woman between 40 and 50 years old with alopecia areata. Some clones in this sample may be carry-over from other donors' samples. This sample comprised whole blood, obtained in connection with sensitization to the hapten diphenylcyclopropenone (DPC). CDR3 residues: CASSLMSPRDGAYEQYF. The CDR3 DNA reads TGCGCCAGCAGCCTTATGTCCCCGAGAGACGGAGCATACGAGCAGTACTTC.